This TCR beta chain stems from a study of cytomegalovirus exposure and HLA in healthy donors. Primers: 60 Vbeta forward and 13 Jbeta reverse. Authors' analysis steps: A later analysis counted 80 million or so unique TCR beta chains, around 10 million shared. The repertoire was sequenced with immunoSEQ multiplex PCR; TCRdb's copy has only in-frame clones and lacks some. V, J and clone size are taken as reported in that table, and D and trimming were inferred from the DNA itself. Of roughly 100,000 clones in the sample, approximately 80% were seen once. This clone was found a few times. What it binds is unknown. Nominally healthy donors provided the samples, though records likely missed some immune exposures. Regarding the study as a whole: Available immune exposure information was restricted to CMV serostatus only. Follow-up analysis seemed to connect common viral pathogens with several of the most significant clusters identified.

CDR3 length equals 16 residues. The sequenced sample consisted of PBMCs. The TCR was taken from a man aged 50-59 years in good health and CMV-seronegative. The rearrangement uses TRBV21-1 and TRBJ2-6; the DNA was not compared with TRBD1, the D call given in the table. TRBV21-1 is recorded as a pseudogene. The CDR3 reads CASRTGSNSGANVLTF. DNA of the CDR3: TGTGCCAGCAGGACAGGGAGTAACTCTGGGGCCAACGTCCTGACTTTC.